These 10 T cell receptor beta chains came from one sample sequenced in a study of control samples from healthy donors and cancer patients. Sequenced by immunoSEQ multiplex PCR; TCRdb stores in-frame clones only, minus some. The sample has a few hundred thousand clones, over 75% seen once; the top ten hold more than 6%. Specimen: PBMCs. The receptors come from a man in his forties with head and neck cancer.

This clone was seen a few times. This chain joins TRBV28 and TRBJ2-1; TRBD1 might be the D (6 bases). This CDR3 region has 17 residues. Germline values: CDR1 MDHEN, CDR2 SYDVKM. V lost 5 bases, J lost 4 bases, and 21 bases lay in between. The CDR3 DNA sequence: TGTGCCAGCAGTCCCTTAAGTCAGGGGAGATTATACAATGAGCAGTTCTTC. It yields the protein CASSPLSQGRLYNEQFF.

The chain carries TRBV5-8 and TRBJ1-6, with a possible D match to TRBD1 (5 bases). This CDR3 is 13 amino acids long. Per the germline V gene, CDR1 is SGHTS and CDR2 is YDEGEE. V was trimmed by 4 bases and J by 7 bases, leaving 9 bases between them. The CDR3 nucleotides read TGTGCCAGCAGCACGACAGCAAATTCACCCCTCCACTTT. Amino acids: CASSTTANSPLHF.

V gene TRBV7-2 combines with J gene TRBJ2-7; D tentatively reads TRBD1 or TRBD2 (5 bases each). CDR1 SGHTA and CDR2 FQGNSA come from the germline V gene. The CDR3 extends over 17 amino acids. Trimming cost V 1 base and J 3 bases, with 19 bases left between them. The CDR3 nucleotides read TGTGCCAGCAGCTTAGGACTGAACAGAGGGGAAAACTACGAGCAGTACTTC. As protein: CASSLGLNRGENYEQYF.

The V gene is TRBV13, the J gene TRBJ2-7; no clear D gene. Trimming removed 3 bases from V and 5 bases from J, with 2 bases in between. This CDR3 comprises 10 residues. Germline V CDR1 and CDR2: PRHDT, FYEKMQ (reference sequence). The CDR3 DNA sequence: TGTGCCAGCAGCTTTGACGAGCAGTACTTC. Protein sequence: CASSFDEQYF. The whole variable domain, remainder taken from reference TRBV13 and TRBJ2-7, is AAGVIQSPRHLIKEKRETATLKCYPIPRHDTVYWYQQGPGQDPQFLISFYEKMQSDKGSIPDRFSAQQFSDYHSELNMSSLELGDSALYFCASSFDEQYFGPGTRLTVT.

V gene TRBV7-2 combines with J gene TRBJ2-7, with D perhaps matching TRBD1 (5 bases). CDR1 is SGHTA and CDR2 is FQGNSA in the germline V gene. V shed 5 bases and J shed 2 bases, with 16 bases lying between them. CDR3 length: 15 residues. The CDR3 nucleotides read TGTGCCAGCAGCCTAGGCCAGGGATCAGCCTACGAGCAGTACTTC. This encodes CASSLGQGSAYEQYF.

The chain links TRBV7-9 to TRBJ1-5; no definite D call. V dropped 1 base and J dropped 2 bases, with 12 bases sitting between them. Per the germline V gene, CDR1 is SEHNR and CDR2 is FQNEAQ (reference sequence). This CDR3 comprises 16 residues. This CDR3 is CASSLDRGNGNQPQHF. The CDR3 coding sequence is TGTGCCAGCAGCTTAGACCGAGGGAATGGCAATCAGCCCCAGCATTTT.

This rearrangement joins TRBV6-6 to TRBJ2-1; D perhaps matches TRBD2 (5 bases). Germline-derived CDR1 and CDR2 are MNHNY and SVGAGI (reference sequence). V gave up 0 bases and J gave up 7 bases, with 10 bases separating them. The CDR3 is 14 amino acids. CDR3 amino acids: CASSYSGVDNEQFF. DNA of the CDR3: TGTGCCAGCAGTTACTCGGGAGTGGATAATGAGCAGTTCTTC.

The gene calls are TRBV5-1 and TRBJ1-1; TRBD1 agrees at 7 bases. Trimming took 3 bases from V and 0 from J; bases not matched to a gene: 8. The CDR3 spans 16 residues. Germline V gene data show CDR1 as SGHRS and CDR2 as YFSETQ. The CDR3 nucleotides are TGCGCCAGCAGCTACGGACAGGTAACTATGAACACTGAAGCTTTCTTT. The encoded protein is CASSYGQVTMNTEAFF.

The J gene is TRBJ2-4, the V gene TRBV7-9; no clear D. Trimming cost V 1 base and J 7 bases, with 11 bases left between them. There are 14 residues in the CDR3. The V gene's germline CDR1 is SEHNR and CDR2 FQNEAQ (reference sequence). The CDR3 sequence is CASSLGVGGNIQYF. CDR3 DNA sequence: TGTGCCAGCAGCTTAGGGGTTGGTGGGAACATTCAGTACTTC.

Written as DNA, the CDR3 is TGCGCCAGCAGCTTGGAGCCTACCCTCGGGGAGCTGTTTTTT. This translates into CASSLEPTLGELFF. V is TRBV5-1 and J is TRBJ2-2, with D uncertain. The CDR3 contains 14 residues. V gave up 0 bases and J gave up 7 bases, with 10 bases separating them. The germline V gene encodes CDR1 SGHRS and CDR2 YFSETQ.